This TCR beta chain comes out of a study of T cell responses to AZD1222 COVID-19 vaccine. Germline lookup yields CDR1 LNHNV and CDR2 YYDKDF (reference sequence). The length of the CDR3 is 16 residues. J gave up 5 bases and V 1 base, and 6 bases lay outside the gene matches. Only in-frame clones appear in the TCRdb table, and some are missing; sequencing was by immunoSEQ multiplex PCR. Of about 180,000 clones listed, more than 80% are singletons. The study's findings and limits: Mapped onto spike, vaccine-associated CD4 TCRs spanned it and were dominant at 160-218 and 743-854.

With regard to this clone: Its antigen is still unknown.

This chain joins TRBV15 and TRBJ1-4, with 8 positions matching TRBD1. This clonotype was obtained from an adult in good health. This specimen was peripheral blood, taken on day 0 of AZD1222 vaccination. The CDR3 DNA is TGTGCCACCAGCAGAGTTGGGACAGGAAGAAATGAAAAACTGTTTTTT. Protein: CATSRVGTGRNEKLFF.